These T cell receptor beta chains were read from a single sample in a study of graft-versus-host responses after intestinal transplantation. The method was immunoSEQ multiplex PCR; TCRdb's version includes in-frame clones alone and lacks a portion of them. The sample has over 65,000 clones, 90% to 95% seen once. Antigen specificity for these receptors is unknown. This sample comprised unstimulated CD4+ T cells sorted from spleen or lymph node cells, obtained before intestinal transplant. The source is a human donor who received an intestinal transplant. Each CDR3 is given with its conserved first and last residue. Each record gives: D gene, J gene, V gene, clone size, CDR3 DNA, CDR3 protein. D genes are given only for firm matches. Where a row states a size, it is once, few, many or the class of an expanded clone; other rows omit it.

d_call: TRBD2; j_call: TRBJ2-1; v_call: TRBV27; clone_size: -; cdr3_nt: TGTGCCAGCAGTTTTTACCACCCCCTGGCGGGGGGATACAATGAGCAGTTCTTC; cdr3_aa: CASSFYHPLAGGYNEQFF
d_call: -; j_call: TRBJ1-2; v_call: TRBV4-3; clone_size: few; cdr3_nt: TGCGCCAGCAGCCCACGGGAGTATAGCTATGGCTACACCTTC; cdr3_aa: CASSPREYSYGYTF
d_call: -; j_call: TRBJ1-1; v_call: TRBV4-3; clone_size: -; cdr3_nt: TGCGCCAGCAGCCAAGTATCCCGGGGGACTGAAGCTTTCTTT; cdr3_aa: CASSQVSRGTEAFF
d_call: TRBD1; j_call: TRBJ2-7; v_call: TRBV7-9; clone_size: -; cdr3_nt: TGTGCCAGCAGCTCAGGGACAGGGACCTACGAGCAGTACTTC; cdr3_aa: CASSSGTGTYEQYF
d_call: TRBD1; j_call: TRBJ1-3; v_call: TRBV12-5; clone_size: -; cdr3_nt: TGTGCTAGTGGTTTGCCTCCAGGGGGGACTGGAAACACCATATATTTT; cdr3_aa: CASGLPPGGTGNTIYF
d_call: TRBD1; j_call: TRBJ2-5; v_call: TRBV5-1; clone_size: -; cdr3_nt: TGTGCCAGCAGCTCGCTACAGGGGAAGATCCAAGAGACCCAGTACTTC; cdr3_aa: CASSSLQGKIQETQYF
d_call: -; j_call: TRBJ2-6; v_call: TRBV19; clone_size: -; cdr3_nt: TGTGCCAGTAGTATGGGGGGGCTTGGGGCCAACGTCCTGACTTTC; cdr3_aa: CASSMGGLGANVLTF
d_call: TRBD1; j_call: TRBJ1-1; v_call: TRBV5-1; clone_size: -; cdr3_nt: TGCGCCAGCAGCTTGGGAGGATGGGACAGGGGGTTTACTGAAGCTTTCTTT; cdr3_aa: CASSLGGWDRGFTEAFF
d_call: TRBD1; j_call: TRBJ1-2; v_call: TRBV11-3; clone_size: -; cdr3_nt: TGTGCCAGCAGCCCATCCCTGGGACAGACCCAAAGGGAGGGCTACACCTTC; cdr3_aa: CASSPSLGQTQREGYTF
d_call: TRBD2; j_call: TRBJ2-3; v_call: TRBV7-2; clone_size: -; cdr3_nt: TGTGCCAGCAGCTTAGCTGGACTAGCCGCAGATACGCAGTATTTT; cdr3_aa: CASSLAGLAADTQYF
d_call: -; j_call: TRBJ1-1; v_call: TRBV30; clone_size: -; cdr3_nt: TGTGCCTATGCTAGGGGTAGCACTGAAGCTTTCTTT; cdr3_aa: CAYARGSTEAFF
d_call: TRBD2; j_call: TRBJ2-3; v_call: TRBV4-3; clone_size: -; cdr3_nt: TGCGCCAGCAGCCGAGTAGCGGGGGGAACTAGTTCCTCCGATACGCAGTATTTT; cdr3_aa: CASSRVAGGTSSSDTQYF